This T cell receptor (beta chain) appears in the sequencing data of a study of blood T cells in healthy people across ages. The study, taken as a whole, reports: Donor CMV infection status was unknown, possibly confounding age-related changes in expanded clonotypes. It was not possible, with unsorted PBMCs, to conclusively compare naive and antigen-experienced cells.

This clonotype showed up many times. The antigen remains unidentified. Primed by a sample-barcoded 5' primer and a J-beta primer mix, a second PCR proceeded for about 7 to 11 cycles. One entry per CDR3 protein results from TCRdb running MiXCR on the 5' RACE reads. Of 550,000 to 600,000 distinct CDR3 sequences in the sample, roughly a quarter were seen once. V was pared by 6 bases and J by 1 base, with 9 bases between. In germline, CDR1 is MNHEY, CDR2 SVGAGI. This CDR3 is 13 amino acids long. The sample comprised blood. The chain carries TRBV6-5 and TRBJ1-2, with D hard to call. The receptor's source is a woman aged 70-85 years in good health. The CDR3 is CASRPGLNYGYTF. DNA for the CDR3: TGTGCCAGCAGACCCGGACTTAACTATGGCTACACCTTC.